These T cell receptor beta chains were read from a single sample in a study of T cell responses to AZD1222 COVID-19 vaccine. Sequenced by immunoSEQ multiplex PCR; TCRdb stores in-frame clones only, minus some. The sample consists of over 40,000 clones, approximately 88% of them appearing once. Sample: peripheral blood, taken on day 0 of AZD1222 vaccination. All receptors come from an adult in good health. Each CDR3 is given with its conserved first and last residue. A D gene is named only where the DNA matches it firmly. Some rows mark clone size as missing; the rest say once, few, many or name a class of expanded clone.

v_call,d_call,j_call,clone_size,cdr3_nt,cdr3_aa
TRBV30,.,TRBJ1-2,few,TGTGCCTGGATGGGGCAGGGGTTTTTTATGAGCTACACCTTC,CAWMGQGFFMSYTF
TRBV19,.,TRBJ2-1,.,TGTGCCAGTAGTATAGATAGGACGGGATCCTACAATGAGCAGTTCTTC,CASSIDRTGSYNEQFF
TRBV19,TRBD1,TRBJ2-7,.,TGTGCCAGTAGTATTTACGGACAGGGGACCTACGAGCAGTACTTC,CASSIYGQGTYEQYF
TRBV21-1,.,TRBJ2-1,.,TGTGCCAGCAGCGACATTAACAATGAGCAGTTCTTC,CASSDINNEQFF
TRBV7-7,.,TRBJ1-1,once,TGTGCCAGCAGCTTAGAGGGGGGGATGAACACTGAAGCTTTCTTT,CASSLEGGMNTEAFF
TRBV28,TRBD1,TRBJ1-1,.,TGTGTCCACCGACAGGGTAATCGGATGAACACTGAAGCTTTCTTT,CVHRQGNRMNTEAFF
TRBV3-1/TRBV3-2,TRBD2,TRBJ2-7,once,TGTGCCAGCACCAGGGAGGGAGGGCCCTCCTACGAGCAGTACTTC,CASTREGGPSYEQYF
TRBV27,.,TRBJ2-1,.,TGTGCCAGCAGTTTGACCAGCAGACTAAGTCAGTCACTCGAGCAGTTCTTC,CASSLTSRLSQSLEQFF
TRBV28,.,TRBJ2-1,.,TGTGCCAGCAGACAGAGGGCCCACAATGAGCAGTTCTTC,CASRQRAHNEQFF
TRBV5-6,.,TRBJ1-2,.,TGTGCCAGCAGCTTGGAGGGACCCCGACCTAACTATGGCTACACCTTC,CASSLEGPRPNYGYTF
TRBV10-3,.,TRBJ2-2,.,TGTGCCATCAGTGAAGAAGGGGAGCTGTTTTTT,CAISEEGELFF
TRBV5-4,TRBD2,TRBJ2-7,.,TGTGCCAGCAGCTTGGAGCGGGAGTCCTACGAGCAGTACTTC,CASSLERESYEQYF
TRBV21-1,.,TRBJ2-7,.,TGTGCCAGCAGCGCACTCCAAAGGGACAGGTCCTACGAGCAGTACTTC,CASSALQRDRSYEQYF
TRBV7-2,TRBD2,TRBJ2-1,once,TGTGCCAGCAGCTTGGGCCACATTGGCGGGAGGCGGAATGAGCAGTTCTTC,CASSLGHIGGRRNEQFF
TRBV5-1,.,TRBJ2-1,few,TGCGCCAGCAGCTTGGCCCCATCGGATCGAACGTTCTTC,CASSLAPSDRTFF
TRBV11-2,.,TRBJ2-1,.,TGTGCCAGCACCCCCCCCCTCCGGGACTCATCCTACAATGAGCAGTTCTTC,CASTPPLRDSSYNEQFF
TRBV10-1,.,TRBJ1-1,.,TGCGCCAGCAGTGAGTCCGGCGAAGATAGTGAAGCTTTCTTT,CASSESGEDSEAFF
TRBV5-1,.,TRBJ1-2,.,TGCGCCAGCAGCCCAACTACCCAGCCAGCTAGCTATGGCTACACCTTC,CASSPTTQPASYGYTF
TRBV6-5,.,TRBJ2-2,.,TGTGCCAGCAGACGAAACGGGGAGCTGTTTTTT,CASRRNGELFF
TRBV7-9,.,TRBJ2-7,.,TGTGCCAGCAGCTTCGATGCGACCTACGAGCAGTACTTC,CASSFDATYEQYF
TRBV6-5,TRBD1,TRBJ1-4,.,TGTGCCAGCAGGGCCGACAGGGTCGGCGAAAAACTGTTTTTT,CASRADRVGEKLFF
TRBV5-1,TRBD2,TRBJ2-1,.,TGCGCCAGCAGCTTGGCCGGCGGGAGTTCCTACAATGAGCAGTTCTTC,CASSLAGGSSYNEQFF
TRBV6-5,TRBD2,TRBJ2-5,.,TGTGCCAGCAAGCGGGACTCCGAAGAGACCCAGTACTTC,CASKRDSEETQYF
TRBV18,TRBD2,TRBJ2-1,.,TGTGCCAGCTCAGGGTGGACTAGCGGGAGGGCCAGTGAGCAGTTCTTC,CASSGWTSGRASEQFF
TRBV19,TRBD1,TRBJ2-7,.,TGTGCCAGTAGCACCACGACAGGGGGAAACTACGAGCAGTACTTC,CASSTTTGGNYEQYF
TRBV3-1/TRBV3-2,.,TRBJ1-5,once,TGTGCCAGCAGCCAAGATGTGGGGAGTCAGCCCCAGCATTTT,CASSQDVGSQPQHF
TRBV6-1,TRBD1,TRBJ1-2,.,TGTGCCAGCAGTGTACGACAGGGGGCGCTGGACTATGGCTACACCTTC,CASSVRQGALDYGYTF
TRBV6-1,.,TRBJ1-5,.,TGTGCCAGCAGTGAAATGGGGATAGCAAATCAGCCCCAGCATTTT,CASSEMGIANQPQHF
TRBV6-2/TRBV6-3,TRBD2,TRBJ2-7,.,TGTGCCAGCAGTTCGAGCGGGACTAGCGAACTCCAGTACTTC,CASSSSGTSELQYF
TRBV18,.,TRBJ1-1,.,TGTGCCAGCTCACCTAGTTCAGGGCTGATGAACACTGAAGCTTTCTTT,CASSPSSGLMNTEAFF
TRBV12-5,.,TRBJ1-2,.,TGTGCTAGTGGGGTGGGACTACGACATAACTATGGCTACACCTTC,CASGVGLRHNYGYTF
TRBV11-3,.,TRBJ2-2,.,TGTGCCAGCAGCCCCACGTTAGCGAGGTACACCGGGGAGCTGTTTTTT,CASSPTLARYTGELFF
TRBV5-5,.,TRBJ1-5,.,TGTGCCAGCAGCCTTGACATACTACGTTATCAGCCCCAGCATTTT,CASSLDILRYQPQHF
TRBV11-3,TRBD2,TRBJ2-5,once,TGTGCCAGCAGCTTAGCCCCACTAGCGGGAGTTGCGGAGACCCAGTACTTC,CASSLAPLAGVAETQYF
TRBV29-1,.,TRBJ2-7,.,TGCAGCGTTGAATCCACCGACTACGAGCAGTACTTC,CSVESTDYEQYF
TRBV6-6,.,TRBJ2-1,.,TGTGCCAGCAGTTTAAGAGGTGACAATGAGCAGTTCTTC,CASSLRGDNEQFF
TRBV25-1,.,TRBJ2-7,.,TGTGCCAGCAGTGTATTTTACGAGCAGTACTTC,CASSVFYEQYF